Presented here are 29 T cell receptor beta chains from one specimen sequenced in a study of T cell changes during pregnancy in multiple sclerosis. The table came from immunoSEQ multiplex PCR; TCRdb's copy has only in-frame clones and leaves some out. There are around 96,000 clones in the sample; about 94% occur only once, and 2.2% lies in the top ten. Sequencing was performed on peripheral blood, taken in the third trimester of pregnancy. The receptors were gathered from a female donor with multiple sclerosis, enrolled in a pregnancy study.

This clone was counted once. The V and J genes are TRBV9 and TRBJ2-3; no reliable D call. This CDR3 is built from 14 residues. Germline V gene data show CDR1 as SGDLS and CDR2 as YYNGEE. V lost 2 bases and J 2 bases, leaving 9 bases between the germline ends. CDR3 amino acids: CASSVLGSTDTQYF. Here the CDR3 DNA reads TGTGCCAGCAGCGTTCTAGGATCCACAGATACGCAGTATTTT.

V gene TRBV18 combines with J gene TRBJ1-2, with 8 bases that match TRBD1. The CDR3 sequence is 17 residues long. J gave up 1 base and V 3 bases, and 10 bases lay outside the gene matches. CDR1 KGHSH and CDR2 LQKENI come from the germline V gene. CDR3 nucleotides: TGTGCCAGCTCACCTGTCATTGGGGACAGGCATAACTATGGCTACACCTTC. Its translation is CASSPVIGDRHNYGYTF.

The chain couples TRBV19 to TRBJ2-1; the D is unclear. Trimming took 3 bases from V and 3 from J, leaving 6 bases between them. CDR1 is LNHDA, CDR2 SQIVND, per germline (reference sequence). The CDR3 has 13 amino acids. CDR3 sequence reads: CASSISGYNEQFF. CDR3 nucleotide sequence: TGTGCCAGTAGTATCTCAGGCTACAATGAGCAGTTCTTC.

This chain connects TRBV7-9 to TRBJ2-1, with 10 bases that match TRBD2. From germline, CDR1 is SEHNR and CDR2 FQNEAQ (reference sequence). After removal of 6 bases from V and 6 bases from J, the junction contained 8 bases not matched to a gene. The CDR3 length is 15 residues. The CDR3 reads CASRPPGLAINEQFF. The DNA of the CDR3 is TGTGCCAGCAGACCGCCGGGACTAGCGATCAATGAGCAGTTCTTC.

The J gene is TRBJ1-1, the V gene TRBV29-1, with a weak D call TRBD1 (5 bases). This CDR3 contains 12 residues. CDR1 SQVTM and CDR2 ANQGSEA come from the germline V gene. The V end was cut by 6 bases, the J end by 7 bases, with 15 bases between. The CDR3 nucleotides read TGCAGCGTGGGGGGGGGTTCTGATGAAGCTTTCTTT. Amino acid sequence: CSVGGGSDEAFF. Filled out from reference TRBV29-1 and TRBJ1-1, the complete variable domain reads SAVISQKPSRDICQRGTSLTIQCQVDSQVTMMFWYRQQPGQSLTLIATANQGSEATYESGFVIDKFPISRPNLTFSTLTVSNMSPEDSSIYLCSVGGGSDEAFFGQGTRLTVV.

The CDR3 coding sequence is TGTGCCAGCAGCTTAGTGGGGACAGGGCCGAACACCGGGGAGCTGTTTTTT. Residues: CASSLVGTGPNTGELFF. V and J are TRBV11-2 and TRBJ2-2; 9 nucleotides line up with TRBD1. This CDR3 is 17 amino acids long. V trimming: 1 base; J trimming: 0 bases; junction bases outside the gene matches: 3. CDR1 is SGHAT and CDR2 is FQNNGV in the germline V gene.

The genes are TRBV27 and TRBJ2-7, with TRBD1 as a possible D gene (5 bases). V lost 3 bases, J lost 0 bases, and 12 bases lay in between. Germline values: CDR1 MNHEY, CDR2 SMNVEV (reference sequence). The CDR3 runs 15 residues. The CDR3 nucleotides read TGTGCCAGCAGTTTCGTTGGGGCTGTCTCCTACGAGCAGTACTTC. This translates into CASSFVGAVSYEQYF.

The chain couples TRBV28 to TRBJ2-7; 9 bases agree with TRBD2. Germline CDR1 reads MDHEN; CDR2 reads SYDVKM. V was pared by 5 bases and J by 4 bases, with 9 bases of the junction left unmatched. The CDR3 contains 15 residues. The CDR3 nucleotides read TGTGCCAGCAGTAGAGCGGGAGGAGGGTGGTACGAGCAGTACTTC. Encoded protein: CASSRAGGGWYEQYF.

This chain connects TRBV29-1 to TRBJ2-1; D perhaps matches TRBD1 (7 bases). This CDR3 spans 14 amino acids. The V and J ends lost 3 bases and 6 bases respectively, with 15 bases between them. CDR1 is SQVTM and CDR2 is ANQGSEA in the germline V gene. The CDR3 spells CSVEEGQRFNEQFF. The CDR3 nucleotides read TGCAGCGTTGAGGAGGGACAGCGCTTCAATGAGCAGTTCTTC.

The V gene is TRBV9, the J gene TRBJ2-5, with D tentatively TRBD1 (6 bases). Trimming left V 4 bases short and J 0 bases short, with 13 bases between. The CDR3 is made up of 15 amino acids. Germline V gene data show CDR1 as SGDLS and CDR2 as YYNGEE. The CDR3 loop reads CASSTDSTYQETQYF. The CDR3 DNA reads TGTGCCAGCAGCACGGACAGCACTTACCAAGAGACCCAGTACTTC.

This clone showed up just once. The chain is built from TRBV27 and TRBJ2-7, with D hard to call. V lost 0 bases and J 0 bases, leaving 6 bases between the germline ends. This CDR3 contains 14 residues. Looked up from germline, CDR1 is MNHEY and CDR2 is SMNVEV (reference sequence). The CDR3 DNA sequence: TGTGCCAGCAGTTTATCCTGGAGCTCCTACGAGCAGTACTTC. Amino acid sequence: CASSLSWSSYEQYF.

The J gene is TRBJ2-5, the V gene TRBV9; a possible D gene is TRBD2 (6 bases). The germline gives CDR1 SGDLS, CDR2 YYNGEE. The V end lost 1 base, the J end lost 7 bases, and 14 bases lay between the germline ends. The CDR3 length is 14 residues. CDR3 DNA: TGTGCCAGCAGCGTATCCCCAAACGGGGGGACCCAGTACTTC. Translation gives CASSVSPNGGTQYF.

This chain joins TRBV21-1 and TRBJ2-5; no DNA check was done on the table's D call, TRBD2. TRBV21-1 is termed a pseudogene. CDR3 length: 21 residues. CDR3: CASSKKSGPRAGGVLQETQYF. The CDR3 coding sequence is TGTGCCAGCAGCAAAAAGAGCGGTCCGAGGGCGGGAGGCGTTCTCCAAGAGACCCAGTACTTC.

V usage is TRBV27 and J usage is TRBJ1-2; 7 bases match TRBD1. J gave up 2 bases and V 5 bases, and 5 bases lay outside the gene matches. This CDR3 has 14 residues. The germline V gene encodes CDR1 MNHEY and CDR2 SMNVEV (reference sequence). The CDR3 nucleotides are TGTGCCAGCAGTCCCCCAGGGGGAAACTATGGCTACACCTTC. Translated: CASSPPGGNYGYTF.

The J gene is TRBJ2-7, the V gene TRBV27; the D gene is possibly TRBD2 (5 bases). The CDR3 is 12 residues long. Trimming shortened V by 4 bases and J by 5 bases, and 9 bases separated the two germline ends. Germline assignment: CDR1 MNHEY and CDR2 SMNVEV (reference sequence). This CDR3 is CASSYPGNEQYF. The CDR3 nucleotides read TGTGCCAGCAGTTACCCGGGGAACGAGCAGTACTTC.

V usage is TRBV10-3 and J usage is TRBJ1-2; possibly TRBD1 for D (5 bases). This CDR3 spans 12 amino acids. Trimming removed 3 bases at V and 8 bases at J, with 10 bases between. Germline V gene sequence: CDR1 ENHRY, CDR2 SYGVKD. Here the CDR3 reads CAISDWTPGYTF. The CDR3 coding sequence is TGTGCCATCAGTGATTGGACACCCGGCTACACCTTC.

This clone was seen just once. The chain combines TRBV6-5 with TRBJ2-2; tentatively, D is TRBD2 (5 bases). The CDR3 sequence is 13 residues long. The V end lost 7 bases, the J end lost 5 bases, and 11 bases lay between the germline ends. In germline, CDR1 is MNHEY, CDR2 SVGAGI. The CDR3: CASTPTGTGELFF. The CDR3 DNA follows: TGTGCCAGCACCCCCACGGGGACCGGGGAGCTGTTTTTT.

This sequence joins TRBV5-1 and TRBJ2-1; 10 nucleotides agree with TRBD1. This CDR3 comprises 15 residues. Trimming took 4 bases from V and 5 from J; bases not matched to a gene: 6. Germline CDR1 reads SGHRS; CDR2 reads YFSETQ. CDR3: CASSTDRGRNNEQFF. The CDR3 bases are TGCGCCAGCAGCACCGACAGGGGGCGAAACAATGAGCAGTTCTTC.

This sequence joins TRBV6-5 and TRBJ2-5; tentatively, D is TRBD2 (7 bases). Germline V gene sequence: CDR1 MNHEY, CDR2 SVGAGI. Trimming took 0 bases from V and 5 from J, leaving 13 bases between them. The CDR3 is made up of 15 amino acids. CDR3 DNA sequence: TGTGCCAGCAGTTACTCGATCGGGGGGCAGGAGACCCAGTACTTC. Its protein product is CASSYSIGGQETQYF.

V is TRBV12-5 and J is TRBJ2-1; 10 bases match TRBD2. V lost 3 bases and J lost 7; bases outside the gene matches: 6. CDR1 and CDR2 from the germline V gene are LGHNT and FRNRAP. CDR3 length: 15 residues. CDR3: CASGLAGGPKNEQFF. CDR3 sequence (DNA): TGTGCTAGTGGTTTAGCGGGAGGGCCGAAGAATGAGCAGTTCTTC.

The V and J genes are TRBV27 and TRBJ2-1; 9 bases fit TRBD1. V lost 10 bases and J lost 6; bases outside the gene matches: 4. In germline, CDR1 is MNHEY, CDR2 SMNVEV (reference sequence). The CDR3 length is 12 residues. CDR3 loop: CATWTGVNEQFF. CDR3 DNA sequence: TGTGCCACCTGGACAGGGGTCAATGAGCAGTTCTTC.

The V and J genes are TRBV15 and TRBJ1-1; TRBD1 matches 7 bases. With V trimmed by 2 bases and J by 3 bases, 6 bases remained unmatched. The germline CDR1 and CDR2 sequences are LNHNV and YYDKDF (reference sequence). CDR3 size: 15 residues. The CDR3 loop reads CATSRLVTGDTEAFF. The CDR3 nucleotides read TGTGCCACCAGCAGACTTGTAACAGGGGACACTGAAGCTTTCTTT.

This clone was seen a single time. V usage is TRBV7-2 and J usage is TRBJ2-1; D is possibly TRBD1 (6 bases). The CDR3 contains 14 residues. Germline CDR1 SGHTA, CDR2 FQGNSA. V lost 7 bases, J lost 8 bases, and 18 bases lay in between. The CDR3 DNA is TGTGCCAGCAAATTAACACAGGGACGCCATGAGCAGTTCTTC. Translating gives CASKLTQGRHEQFF.

The CDR3 nucleotides are TGTGCCAGCAGCGTAGGAGCGGACTACGAGCAGTACTTC. It translates to CASSVGADYEQYF. V is TRBV9 and J is TRBJ2-7; TRBD2 is a possible D gene (5 bases). Trimming removed 0 bases from V and 3 bases from J, with 7 bases in between. The length of the CDR3 is 13 residues. CDR1 is SGDLS and CDR2 is YYNGEE in the germline V gene.

CDR3 amino acids: CASSPVGADTDTQYF. DNA for the CDR3: TGTGCCAGCAGTCCTGTAGGGGCGGACACAGATACGCAGTATTTT. The chain employs TRBV6-5 and TRBJ2-3; D might be TRBD1 (5 bases). The CDR3 consists of 15 residues. The germline V gene has CDR1 MNHEY and CDR2 SVGAGI. V was shortened by 5 bases and J by 2 bases, with 14 bases between the two germline ends.

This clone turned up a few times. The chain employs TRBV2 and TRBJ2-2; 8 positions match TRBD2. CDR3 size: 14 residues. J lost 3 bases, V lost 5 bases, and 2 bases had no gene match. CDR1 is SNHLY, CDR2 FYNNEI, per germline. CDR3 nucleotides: TGTGCCAGCAGTCGACTAGCGTACACCGGGGAGCTGTTTTTT. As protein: CASSRLAYTGELFF.

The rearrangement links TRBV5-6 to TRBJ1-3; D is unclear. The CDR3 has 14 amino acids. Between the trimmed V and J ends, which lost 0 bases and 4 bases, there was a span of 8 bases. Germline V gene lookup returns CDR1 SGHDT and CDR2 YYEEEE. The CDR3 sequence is CASSLVTKGNTIYF. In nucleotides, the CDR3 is TGTGCCAGCAGCTTGGTGACAAAGGGAAACACCATATATTTT.

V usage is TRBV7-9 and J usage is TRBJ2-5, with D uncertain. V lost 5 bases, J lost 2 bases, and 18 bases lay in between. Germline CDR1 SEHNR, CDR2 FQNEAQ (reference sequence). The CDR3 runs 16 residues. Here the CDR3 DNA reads TGTGCCAGCAGCCTCGTTCATCTGGCAACGCAAGAGACCCAGTACTTC. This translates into CASSLVHLATQETQYF.

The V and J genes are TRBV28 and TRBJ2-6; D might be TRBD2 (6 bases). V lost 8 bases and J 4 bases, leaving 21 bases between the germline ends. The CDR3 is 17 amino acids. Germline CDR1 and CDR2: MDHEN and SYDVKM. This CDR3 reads CASSGSGWSPGANVLTF. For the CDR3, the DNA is TGTGCCAGCTCCGGGAGTGGGTGGAGCCCCGGGGCCAACGTCCTGACTTTC.